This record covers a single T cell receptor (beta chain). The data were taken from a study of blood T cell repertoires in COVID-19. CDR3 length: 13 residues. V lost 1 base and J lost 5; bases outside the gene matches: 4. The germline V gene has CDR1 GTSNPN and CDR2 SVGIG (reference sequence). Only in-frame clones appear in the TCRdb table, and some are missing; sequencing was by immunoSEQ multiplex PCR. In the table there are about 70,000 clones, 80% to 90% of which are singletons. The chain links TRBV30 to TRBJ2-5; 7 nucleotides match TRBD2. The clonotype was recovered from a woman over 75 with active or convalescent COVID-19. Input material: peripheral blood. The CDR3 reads CAWSGGGRETQYF. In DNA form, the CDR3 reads TGTGCCTGGAGTGGGGGAGGGCGGGAGACCCAGTACTTC.